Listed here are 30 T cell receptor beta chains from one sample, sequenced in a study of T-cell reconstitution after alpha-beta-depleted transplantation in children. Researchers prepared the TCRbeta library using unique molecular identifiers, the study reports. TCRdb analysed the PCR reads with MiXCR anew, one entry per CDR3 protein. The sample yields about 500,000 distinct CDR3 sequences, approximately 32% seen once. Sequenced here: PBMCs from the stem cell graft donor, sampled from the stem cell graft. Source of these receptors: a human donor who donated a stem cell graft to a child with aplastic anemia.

The CDR3 loop reads CSVEDWEGAKNIQYF. CDR3 nucleotides: TGCAGCGTTGAAGATTGGGAGGGAGCCAAAAACATTCAGTACTTC. The rearrangement links TRBV29-1 to TRBJ2-4, with 7 bases identical to TRBD2. Germline V gene sequence: CDR1 SQVTM, CDR2 ANQGSEA. The CDR3 is 15 residues long. V trimming: 0 bases; J trimming: 0 bases; junction bases outside the gene matches: 2.

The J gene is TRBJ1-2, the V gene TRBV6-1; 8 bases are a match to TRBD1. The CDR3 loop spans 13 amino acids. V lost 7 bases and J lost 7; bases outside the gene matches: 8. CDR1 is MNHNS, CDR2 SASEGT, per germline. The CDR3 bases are TGTGCCAGCACTGAGACAGGGGTCCTTGGCTACACCTTC. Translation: CASTETGVLGYTF.

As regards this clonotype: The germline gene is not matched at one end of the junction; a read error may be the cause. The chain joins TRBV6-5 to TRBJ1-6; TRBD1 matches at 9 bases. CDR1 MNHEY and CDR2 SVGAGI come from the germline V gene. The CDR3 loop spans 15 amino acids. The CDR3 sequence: CASSYADRGDSRLHF. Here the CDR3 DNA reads TGTGCCAGCAGTTACGCGGACAGGGGTGATTCACGCCTCCACTTT.

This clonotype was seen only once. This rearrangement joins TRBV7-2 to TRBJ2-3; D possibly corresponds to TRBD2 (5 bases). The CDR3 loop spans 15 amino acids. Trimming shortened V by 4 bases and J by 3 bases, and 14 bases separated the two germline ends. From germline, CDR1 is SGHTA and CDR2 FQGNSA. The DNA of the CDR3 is TGTGCCAGCAGCTCTAGCCAGTACAGAACAGATACGCAGTATTTT. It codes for CASSSSQYRTDTQYF.

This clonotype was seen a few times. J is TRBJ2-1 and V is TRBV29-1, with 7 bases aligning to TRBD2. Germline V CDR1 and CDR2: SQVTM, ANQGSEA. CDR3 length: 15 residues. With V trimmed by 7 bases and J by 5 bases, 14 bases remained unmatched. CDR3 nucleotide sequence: TGCAGCGCCCCCCTGTGGAGCGGGACGAACAATGAGCAGTTCTTC. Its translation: CSAPLWSGTNNEQFF.

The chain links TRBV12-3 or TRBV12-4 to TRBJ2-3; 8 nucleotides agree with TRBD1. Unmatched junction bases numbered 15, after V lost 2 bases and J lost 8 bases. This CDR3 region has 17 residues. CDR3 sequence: CASSLWGSDRAAGTQYF. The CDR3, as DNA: TGTGCCAGCAGTTTATGGGGTTCGGACAGGGCGGCTGGTACGCAGTATTTT.

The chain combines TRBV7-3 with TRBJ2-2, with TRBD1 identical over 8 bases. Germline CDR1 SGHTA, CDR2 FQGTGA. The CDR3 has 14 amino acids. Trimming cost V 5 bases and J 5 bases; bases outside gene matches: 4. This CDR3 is CASSRQGATGELFF. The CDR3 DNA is TGTGCCAGCAGCCGGCAGGGGGCAACCGGGGAGCTGTTTTTT.

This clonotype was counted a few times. CDR3 loop: CASSRTGLTRSGANVLTF. The DNA of the CDR3 is TGTGCCAGCTCAAGGACCGGACTGACTCGCTCTGGGGCCAACGTCCTGACTTTC. The chain has TRBV18 and TRBJ2-6; D possibly corresponds to TRBD2 (5 bases). Trimming took off 5 bases at V and 0 bases at J, with 17 bases between the two ends. From germline, CDR1 is KGHSH and CDR2 LQKENI. The CDR3 is 18 residues long.

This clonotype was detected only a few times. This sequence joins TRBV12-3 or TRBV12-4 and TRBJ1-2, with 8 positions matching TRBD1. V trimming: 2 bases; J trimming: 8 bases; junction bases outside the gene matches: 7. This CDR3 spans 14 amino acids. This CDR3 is CASSLPGQAGGYTF. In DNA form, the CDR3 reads TGTGCCAGCAGTTTACCGGGACAGGCTGGAGGCTACACCTTC.

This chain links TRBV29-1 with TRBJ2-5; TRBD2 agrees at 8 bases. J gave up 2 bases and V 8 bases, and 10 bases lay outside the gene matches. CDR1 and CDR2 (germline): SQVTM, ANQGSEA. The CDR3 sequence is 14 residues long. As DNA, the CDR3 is TGCAGCACCTCCGGGGGGGCAGCTCAAGAGACCCAGTACTTC. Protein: CSTSGGAAQETQYF.

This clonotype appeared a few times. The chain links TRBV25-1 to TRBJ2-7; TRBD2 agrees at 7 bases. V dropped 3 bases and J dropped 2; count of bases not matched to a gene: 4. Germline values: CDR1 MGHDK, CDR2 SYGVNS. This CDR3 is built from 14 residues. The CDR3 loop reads CASSDWAGAYEQYF. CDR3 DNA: TGTGCCAGCAGTGACTGGGCGGGAGCCTACGAGCAGTACTTC.

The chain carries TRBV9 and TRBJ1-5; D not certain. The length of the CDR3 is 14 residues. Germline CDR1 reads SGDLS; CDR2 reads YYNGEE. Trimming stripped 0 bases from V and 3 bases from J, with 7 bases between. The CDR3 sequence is CASSVGADNQPQHF. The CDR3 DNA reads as TGTGCCAGCAGCGTAGGGGCGGACAATCAGCCCCAGCATTTT.

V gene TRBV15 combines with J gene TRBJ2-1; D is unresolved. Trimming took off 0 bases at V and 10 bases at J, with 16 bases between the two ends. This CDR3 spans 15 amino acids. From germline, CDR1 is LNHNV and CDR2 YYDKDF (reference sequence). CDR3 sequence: CATSRDLGSLKEQFF. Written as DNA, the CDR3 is TGTGCCACCAGCAGAGATCTCGGATCCCTCAAGGAGCAGTTCTTC.

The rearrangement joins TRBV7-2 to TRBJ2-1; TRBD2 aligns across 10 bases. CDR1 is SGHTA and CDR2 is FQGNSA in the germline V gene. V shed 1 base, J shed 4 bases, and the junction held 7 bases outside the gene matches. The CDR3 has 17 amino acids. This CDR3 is CASSLVATSGTYNEQFF. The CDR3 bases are TGTGCCAGCAGCTTAGTGGCCACTAGCGGGACTTACAATGAGCAGTTCTTC.

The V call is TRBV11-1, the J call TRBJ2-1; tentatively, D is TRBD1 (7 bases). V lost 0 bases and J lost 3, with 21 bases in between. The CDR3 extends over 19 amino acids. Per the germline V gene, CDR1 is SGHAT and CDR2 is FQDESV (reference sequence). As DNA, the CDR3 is TGTGCCAGCAGCTTAGCGGGGCAGGGGGGCGCACCCTACTACAATGAGCAGTTCTTC. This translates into CASSLAGQGGAPYYNEQFF.

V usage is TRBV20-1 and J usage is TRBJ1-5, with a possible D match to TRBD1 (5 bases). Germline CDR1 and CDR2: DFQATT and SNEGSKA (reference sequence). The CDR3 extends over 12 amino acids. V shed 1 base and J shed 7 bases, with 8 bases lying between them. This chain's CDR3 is CSARVQGQPQHF. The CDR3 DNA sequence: TGCAGTGCTAGAGTCCAGGGCCAGCCCCAGCATTTT.

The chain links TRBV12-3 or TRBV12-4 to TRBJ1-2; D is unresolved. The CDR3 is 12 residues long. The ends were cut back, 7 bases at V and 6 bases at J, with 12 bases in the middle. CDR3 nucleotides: TGTGCCAGCACCGCTTATGGCGATGGCTACACCTTC. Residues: CASTAYGDGYTF.

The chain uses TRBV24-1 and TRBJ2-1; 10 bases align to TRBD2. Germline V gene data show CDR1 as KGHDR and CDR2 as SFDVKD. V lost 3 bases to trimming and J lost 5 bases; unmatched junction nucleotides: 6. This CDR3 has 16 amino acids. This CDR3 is CATSDRAGGPNNEQFF. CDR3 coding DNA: TGTGCCACCAGTGATCGAGCGGGAGGGCCCAACAATGAGCAGTTCTTC.

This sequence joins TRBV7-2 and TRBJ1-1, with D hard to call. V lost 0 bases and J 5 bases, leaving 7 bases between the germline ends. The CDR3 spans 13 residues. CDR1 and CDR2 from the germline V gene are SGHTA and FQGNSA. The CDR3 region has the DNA TGTGCCAGCAGCTTAGCGGTCGAAACTGAAGCTTTCTTT. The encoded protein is CASSLAVETEAFF.

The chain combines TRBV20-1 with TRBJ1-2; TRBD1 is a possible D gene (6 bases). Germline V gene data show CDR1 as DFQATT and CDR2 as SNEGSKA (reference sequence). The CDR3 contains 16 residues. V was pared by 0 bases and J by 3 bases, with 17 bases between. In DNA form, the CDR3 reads TGCAGTGCTAGAGATCTAACAGGGACGTTACACTATGGCTACACCTTC. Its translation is CSARDLTGTLHYGYTF.

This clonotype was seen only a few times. CDR3 nucleotides: TGTGCCAGCAGCTTGCTAGGGGGAAGCAATGAGCAGTTCTTC. It specifies CASSLLGGSNEQFF. The gene calls are TRBV7-2 and TRBJ2-1; D possibly corresponds to TRBD1 (6 bases). V lost 3 bases, J lost 6 bases, and 12 bases lay in between. CDR1 is SGHTA, CDR2 FQGNSA, per germline. The CDR3 is 14 residues long.

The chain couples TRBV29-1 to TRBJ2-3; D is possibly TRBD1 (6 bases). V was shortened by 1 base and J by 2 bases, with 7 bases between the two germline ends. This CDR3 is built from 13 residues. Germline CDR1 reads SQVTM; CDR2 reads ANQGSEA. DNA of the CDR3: TGCAGCGTTGAAGGACAGGCCACAGATACGCAGTATTTT. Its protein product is CSVEGQATDTQYF.

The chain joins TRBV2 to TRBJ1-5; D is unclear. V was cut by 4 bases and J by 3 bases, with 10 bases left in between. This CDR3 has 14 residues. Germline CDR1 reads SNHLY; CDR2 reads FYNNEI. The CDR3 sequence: CASSVAAANQPQHF. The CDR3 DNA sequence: TGTGCCAGCAGTGTGGCGGCAGCCAATCAGCCCCAGCATTTT.

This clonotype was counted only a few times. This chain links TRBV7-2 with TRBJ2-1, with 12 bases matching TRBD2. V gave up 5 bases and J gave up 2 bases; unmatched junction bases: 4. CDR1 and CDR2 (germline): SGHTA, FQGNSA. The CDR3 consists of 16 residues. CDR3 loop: CASSPRTSGAYNEQFF. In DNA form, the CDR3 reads TGTGCCAGCAGCCCTCGGACTAGCGGGGCCTACAATGAGCAGTTCTTC.

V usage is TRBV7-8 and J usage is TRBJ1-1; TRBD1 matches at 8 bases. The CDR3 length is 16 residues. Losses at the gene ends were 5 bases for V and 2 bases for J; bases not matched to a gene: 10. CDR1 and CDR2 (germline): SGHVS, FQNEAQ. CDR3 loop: CASSPIGQGLNTEAFF. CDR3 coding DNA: TGTGCCAGCAGCCCCATCGGACAGGGATTAAACACTGAAGCTTTCTTT.

CDR3 amino acids: CASSVGAGTDSYEQYF. Here the CDR3 DNA reads TGTGCCAGCAGCGTAGGGGCCGGGACAGACTCCTACGAGCAGTACTTC. The chain recombines TRBV9 with TRBJ2-7, with 7 bases identical to TRBD1. The CDR3 sequence is 16 residues long. V was clipped by 0 bases and J by 0 bases; unmatched bases: 6. Germline values: CDR1 SGDLS, CDR2 YYNGEE.

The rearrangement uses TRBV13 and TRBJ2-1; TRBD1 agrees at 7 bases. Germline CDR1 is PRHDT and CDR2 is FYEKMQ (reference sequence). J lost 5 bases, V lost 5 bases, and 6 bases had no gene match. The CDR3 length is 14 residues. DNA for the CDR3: TGTGCCAGCAGCGCACCACAGGGGAACAATGAGCAGTTCTTC. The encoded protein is CASSAPQGNNEQFF.

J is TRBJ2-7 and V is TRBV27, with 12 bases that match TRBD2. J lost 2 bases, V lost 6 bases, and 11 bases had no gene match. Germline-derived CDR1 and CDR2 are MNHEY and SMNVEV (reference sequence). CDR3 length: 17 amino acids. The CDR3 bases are TGTGCCAGCAGCGGGCTAGCGGGAGGGCCGTTGGCCTACGAGCAGTACTTC. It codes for CASSGLAGGPLAYEQYF.

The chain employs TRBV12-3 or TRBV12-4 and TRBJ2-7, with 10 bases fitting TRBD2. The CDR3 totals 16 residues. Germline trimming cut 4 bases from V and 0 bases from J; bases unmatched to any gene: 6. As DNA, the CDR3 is TGTGCCAGCAGTTCCAGACTAGCGGGTCCCTCCTACGAGCAGTACTTC. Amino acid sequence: CASSSRLAGPSYEQYF.

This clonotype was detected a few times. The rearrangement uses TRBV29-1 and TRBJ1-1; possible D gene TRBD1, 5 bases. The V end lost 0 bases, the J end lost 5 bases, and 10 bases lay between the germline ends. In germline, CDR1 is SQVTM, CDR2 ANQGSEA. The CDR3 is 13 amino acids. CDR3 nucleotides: TGCAGCGTTGAAGAAGGGTGGGGGACTGAAGCTTTCTTT. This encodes CSVEEGWGTEAFF.